These 30 T cell receptor beta chains were sequenced from one sample in a study of CD8+CD57+ T cells in acquired aplastic anemia. Profiling of TCR beta VDJ combinations and CDR3 sequences used genomic DNA as template. TCRdb passed the reads through MiXCR, listing each CDR3 protein once. The top ten hold around 36% of the sample, which has more than 40,000 distinct CDR3 sequences, over 60% seen once. The sequenced material came from sorted CD4+, CD8+, or CD8+CD57+ T cells (not recorded which) from PBMCs. These receptors were collected from a human donor in good health, serving as a control.

This clonotype was recorded many times. Since a much larger clone is just one base distant, this may be a read error. The chain uses TRBV27 and TRBJ2-7; TRBD1 matches 8 bases. This CDR3 spans 14 amino acids. The trim removed 5 bases at V and 9 bases at J, leaving 12 bases unmatched. The V gene's germline CDR1 is MNHEY and CDR2 SMNVEV (reference sequence). The CDR3 coding sequence is TGTGCCAGCAGTGCCGCGACAGGGGACAACGGGCAGTACTTC. This sequence encodes CASSAATGDNGQYF.

The rearrangement links TRBV7-2 to TRBJ1-6, with D unclear. Germline loops: CDR1 SGHTA, CDR2 FQGNSA. With 3 bases removed from V and 9 bases from J, the gap between germline ends came to 6 bases. The CDR3 is 12 amino acids. The CDR3 DNA sequence: TGTGCCAGCAGCTTTTCCAGTTCACCCCTCCACTTT. As protein: CASSFSSSPLHF.

This clonotype was observed a few times. The chain recombines TRBV11-3 with TRBJ1-3; D call uncertain. The CDR3 consists of 15 residues. The germline V gene encodes CDR1 SGHNT and CDR2 YENEEA. The V end lost 1 base, the J end lost 0 bases, and 7 bases lay between the germline ends. The DNA of the CDR3 is TGTGCCAGCAGCTTAGCCGGCGGCTCTGGAAACACCATATATTTT. Translating it yields CASSLAGGSGNTIYF.

This clonotype was observed at least ten times. The chain uses TRBV7-9 and TRBJ1-1, with D possibly matching TRBD1 (6 bases). V was trimmed by 5 bases and J by 1 base, leaving 14 bases between them. Germline V gene data show CDR1 as SEHNR and CDR2 as FQNEAQ (reference sequence). This CDR3 is 15 amino acids long. The CDR3 nucleotides are TGTGCCAGCAGCCCCAAGACAGGTGAGAACACTGAAGCTTTCTTT. It is translated as CASSPKTGENTEAFF.

About this clonotype itself: This could be a read error, since a much larger clone is one nucleotide away. V and J are TRBV7-9 and TRBJ2-7, with 9 bases identical to TRBD2. V trimming: 4 bases; J trimming: 3 bases; junction bases outside the gene matches: 25. This CDR3 spans 21 amino acids. Per germline, CDR1 SEHNR and CDR2 FQNEAQ (reference sequence). For the CDR3, the DNA is TGTGCCAGCAGCTCCGAAGGTAGCGGGAGAGGGGGGGTGGGGTGGGGCTACGAGCAGTACTTC. Its translation: CASSSEGSGRGGVGWGYEQYF.

This clonotype was found a few times. CDR3 loop: CASSIRGLLHEQYF. CDR3 DNA sequence: TGTGCCAGTAGTATCAGGGGCCTCCTCCACGAGCAGTACTTC. This chain uses TRBV19 with TRBJ2-7; weak D call: TRBD1 (6 bases). The CDR3 is made up of 14 amino acids. Germline assignment: CDR1 LNHDA and CDR2 SQIVND (reference sequence). Trimming removed 3 bases from V and 5 bases from J, with 14 bases in between.

Ten or more counts support this clonotype. The chain combines TRBV2 with TRBJ2-3; 8 nucleotides agree with TRBD2. The CDR3 has 18 amino acids. Germline CDR1 reads SNHLY; CDR2 reads FYNNEI. With 4 bases clipped from V and 0 bases from J, the junction kept 12 bases outside the gene matches. CDR3 sequence (DNA): TGTGCCAGCAGTGCCTCTTTTGCGGGAGGATCCAGCACAGATACGCAGTATTTT. The encoded protein is CASSASFAGGSSTDTQYF.

The chain joins TRBV10-3 to TRBJ2-5; the match to TRBD1 covers 10 bases. The ends lost 4 bases at V and 5 bases at J; junction bases unmatched: 10. The CDR3 is made up of 16 amino acids. Germline values: CDR1 ENHRY, CDR2 SYGVKD. As DNA, the CDR3 is TGTGCCATCAGTGGTCAGGACAGGGGGAGGTTGGAGACCCAGTACTTC. As protein: CAISGQDRGRLETQYF.

By share, this clonotype ranks as medium-sized (0.01 to 0.1%). The J gene is TRBJ2-7, the V gene TRBV7-9; a possible D gene is TRBD2 (5 bases). V was cut by 5 bases and J by 3 bases, with 20 bases left in between. Germline V gene sequence: CDR1 SEHNR, CDR2 FQNEAQ (reference sequence). The CDR3 runs to 16 residues. CDR3 nucleotide sequence: TGTGCCAGCAGCCCTACCGGAGGTGGGAAGAGCTACGAGCAGTACTTC. Its protein is CASSPTGGGKSYEQYF.

The chain employs TRBV19 and TRBJ2-2; weak D call: TRBD1 (6 bases). Germline assignment: CDR1 LNHDA and CDR2 SQIVND (reference sequence). V was pared by 2 bases and J by 3 bases, with 10 bases between. CDR3 length: 15 residues. The CDR3 region has the DNA TGTGCCAGTAGTATACCCGGACAGTACACCGGGGAGCTGTTTTTT. Encoded protein: CASSIPGQYTGELFF.

The chain carries TRBV7-9 and TRBJ2-5, with 7 bases aligning to TRBD2. This CDR3 has 13 residues. With 8 bases clipped from V and 5 bases from J, the junction kept 8 bases outside the gene matches. Germline V gene data show CDR1 as SEHNR and CDR2 as FQNEAQ (reference sequence). The CDR3 coding sequence is TGTGCCAGCGGGAATAGCGGGTGGGAGACCCAGTACTTC. This sequence encodes CASGNSGWETQYF.

J is TRBJ1-6 and V is TRBV2; 7 bases align to TRBD1. Per germline, CDR1 SNHLY and CDR2 FYNNEI. The CDR3 extends over 14 amino acids. Unmatched junction bases numbered 4, after V lost 4 bases and J lost 7 bases. The CDR3 DNA reads as TGTGCCAGCAGTGGCGGGACAGTAAATTCACCCCTCCACTTT. Its translation is CASSGGTVNSPLHF. Full variable domain (missing parts from reference TRBV2 and TRBJ1-6): EPEVTQTPSHQVTQMGQEVILRCVPISNHLYFYWYRQILGQKVEFLVSFYNNEISEKSEIFDDQFSVERPDGSNFTLKIRSTKLEDSAMYFCASSGGTVNSPLHFGNGTRLTVT.

The chain uses TRBV7-9 and TRBJ1-2; tentative D call: TRBD1 (5 bases). This CDR3 has 14 residues. In germline, CDR1 is SEHNR, CDR2 FQNEAQ (reference sequence). V was clipped by 1 base and J by 8 bases, with 14 bases between them. CDR3 bases: TGTGCCAGCAGCTTAGTGGGCAGGGAAAAGGGCTACACCTTC. This codes for CASSLVGREKGYTF.

This clonotype was seen a handful of times. The V and J genes are TRBV19 and TRBJ2-7, with D perhaps TRBD1 or TRBD2 (6 bases each). Trimming cost V 3 bases and J 1 base, with 13 bases left between them. The germline V gene encodes CDR1 LNHDA and CDR2 SQIVND (reference sequence). The CDR3 consists of 15 residues. The CDR3 DNA reads as TGTGCCAGTAGTATTTTGGCGGGGACATCCTACGAGCAGTACTTC. This gives the protein CASSILAGTSYEQYF.

This clonotype was seen many times. The chain carries TRBV27 and TRBJ2-7, with 13 nucleotides matching TRBD2. The V and J ends lost 5 bases and 3 bases, in that order; junction bases with no gene match: 13. The length of the CDR3 is 18 residues. Germline V gene lookup returns CDR1 MNHEY and CDR2 SMNVEV (reference sequence). CDR3 amino acids: CASSPRPGTSGTGYEQYF. CDR3 coding DNA: TGTGCCAGCAGTCCCCGTCCCGGGACTAGCGGGACCGGCTACGAGCAGTACTTC.

The CDR3 is CSVDQRVGVGYTF. CDR3 in DNA: TGCAGCGTTGACCAAAGAGTCGGGGTCGGCTACACCTTC. The chain couples TRBV29-1 to TRBJ1-2, with D unresolved. Looked up from germline, CDR1 is SQVTM and CDR2 is ANQGSEA. CDR3 length equals 13 residues. V was pared by 3 bases and J by 8 bases, with 16 bases between.

The J gene is TRBJ2-1, the V gene TRBV11-2, with 11 bases matching TRBD2. The junction had 5 bases not matched to a gene; V was cut back by 5 bases and J by 8 bases. The germline V gene has CDR1 SGHAT and CDR2 FQNNGV. This CDR3 contains 14 residues. The DNA for the CDR3 is TGTGCCAGCAGCAATAGCGGGAGGGCGGATGAGCAGTTCTTC. This encodes CASSNSGRADEQFF.

The chain uses TRBV25-1 and TRBJ2-7; possibly TRBD2 for D (5 bases). V shed 8 bases and J shed 2 bases, with 19 bases lying between them. Per germline, CDR1 MGHDK and CDR2 SYGVNS. The CDR3 consists of 15 residues. The chain's CDR3 is CASVGVMGIPYEQYF. The CDR3 bases are TGTGCCAGCGTCGGGGTGATGGGAATACCCTACGAGCAGTACTTC.

This chain links TRBV5-5 with TRBJ2-7, with TRBD2 as a possible D gene (7 bases). This CDR3 comprises 14 residues. The V gene's germline CDR1 is SGHKS and CDR2 YYEKEE (reference sequence). V was trimmed by 4 bases and J by 0 bases, leaving 11 bases between them. CDR3 sequence reads: CASSQRGGSYEQYF. The CDR3 coding sequence is TGTGCCAGCAGCCAAAGGGGGGGCTCCTACGAGCAGTACTTC.

In its sample, this clonotype was seen once. This sequence joins TRBV20-1 and TRBJ1-3; no firm D call. The ends were cut back, 5 bases at V and 0 bases at J, with 11 bases in the middle. Per germline, CDR1 DFQATT and CDR2 SNEGSKA (reference sequence). The length of the CDR3 is 14 residues. The CDR3 coding sequence is TGCAGTGCTGATGATACGACCTCTGGAAACACCATATATTTT. Encoded protein: CSADDTTSGNTIYF.

This chain connects TRBV11-2 to TRBJ2-3; TRBD2 aligns across 8 bases. The length of the CDR3 is 18 residues. After removal of 2 bases from V and 5 bases from J, the junction contained 15 bases not matched to a gene. Germline V gene sequence: CDR1 SGHAT, CDR2 FQNNGV. CDR3 region: CASSLPAANGGAIDTQYF. As DNA, the CDR3 is TGTGCCAGCAGCTTACCAGCAGCTAACGGGGGGGCTATAGATACGCAGTATTTT.

The rearrangement links TRBV11-2 to TRBJ1-6, with D maybe TRBD1 (5 bases). Deletions cut 5 bases from V and 3 bases from J, with 17 bases between. CDR3 size: 17 residues. The V gene's germline CDR1 is SGHAT and CDR2 FQNNGV. The CDR3 protein is CASSPRDPSDYNSPLHF. CDR3 nucleotide sequence: TGTGCCAGCAGCCCCCGGGACCCCTCCGACTATAATTCACCCCTCCACTTT.

This sequence joins TRBV25-1 and TRBJ2-7, with 9 bases that match TRBD1. With V trimmed by 6 bases and J by 3 bases, 12 bases remained unmatched. CDR1 and CDR2 (germline): MGHDK, SYGVNS. The CDR3 has 16 residues. CDR3 nucleotide sequence: TGTGCCAGCAGCCCTTCTTCCGGGACAGGGAGCTACGAGCAGTACTTC. Its translation: CASSPSSGTGSYEQYF.

J is TRBJ1-1 and V is TRBV2; the match to TRBD1 covers 7 bases. CDR3 length: 15 amino acids. Germline V gives CDR1 SNHLY, CDR2 FYNNEI. Trimming at V came to 6 bases and at J to 3 bases, leaving 10 bases not matched to a gene. The CDR3 region has the DNA TGTGCCAGCAGGGACGACAGGGCCGGGTACACTGAAGCTTTCTTT. It specifies CASRDDRAGYTEAFF.

The genes are TRBV15 and TRBJ1-5, with a tentative D call TRBD1 (6 bases). The CDR3 is made up of 15 amino acids. Trimming took off 2 bases at V and 3 bases at J, with 11 bases between the two ends. Germline V lookup: CDR1 LNHNV, CDR2 YYDKDF (reference sequence). The CDR3 loop is CATSRQDRDNQPQHF. The CDR3 DNA is TGTGCCACCAGCAGACAGGACAGAGACAATCAGCCCCAGCATTTT.

The V gene is TRBV10-3, the J gene TRBJ1-5; a weak D match, TRBD1 (5 bases). The ends were cut back, 2 bases at V and 1 base at J, with 6 bases in the middle. This CDR3 contains 14 residues. The germline V gene has CDR1 ENHRY and CDR2 SYGVKD. The CDR3 sequence is CAISEGGSNQPQHF. CDR3 DNA sequence: TGTGCCATCAGTGAGGGGGGGAGCAATCAGCCCCAGCATTTT.

This clonotype has ten or more counts. A much larger clone differs by one base, so this may be a read error. This sequence joins TRBV7-2 and TRBJ1-2; D is unresolved. Germline V CDR1 and CDR2: SGHTA, FQGNSA. This CDR3 spans 13 amino acids. V was trimmed by 5 bases and J by 1 base, leaving 8 bases between them. The CDR3 is CASSPDGNYGYTF. CDR3 nucleotide sequence: TGTGCCAGCAGCCCCGACGGTAACTATGGCTACACCTTC.

CDR3 protein: CSVGRSGQSYF. CDR3 in DNA: TGCAGCGTTGGGCGTTCCGGACAGTCGTACTTC. The chain recombines TRBV29-1 with TRBJ2-5, with a weak D call TRBD1 (6 bases). Germline loops: CDR1 SQVTM, CDR2 ANQGSEA. Trimming cost V 4 bases and J 13 bases, with 16 bases left between them. The CDR3 sequence is 11 residues long.

CDR3 sequence reads: CASSPVTGDEFF. The CDR3 coding sequence is TGTGCCAGCAGCCCAGTAACAGGGGATGAGTTCTTC. This chain connects TRBV7-9 to TRBJ2-1; 7 nucleotides align to TRBD1. Germline V gene sequence: CDR1 SEHNR, CDR2 FQNEAQ (reference sequence). V lost 5 bases and J lost 14; bases outside the gene matches: 9. The CDR3 is made up of 12 amino acids.

This sequence joins TRBV12-3 or TRBV12-4 and TRBJ1-1, with D hard to call. This CDR3 is 13 amino acids long. Trimming stripped 7 bases from V and 4 bases from J, with 13 bases between. Written as DNA, the CDR3 is TGTGCCAGCATCCCTATCTCGGGCACTGAAGCTTTCTTT. This codes for CASIPISGTEAFF.